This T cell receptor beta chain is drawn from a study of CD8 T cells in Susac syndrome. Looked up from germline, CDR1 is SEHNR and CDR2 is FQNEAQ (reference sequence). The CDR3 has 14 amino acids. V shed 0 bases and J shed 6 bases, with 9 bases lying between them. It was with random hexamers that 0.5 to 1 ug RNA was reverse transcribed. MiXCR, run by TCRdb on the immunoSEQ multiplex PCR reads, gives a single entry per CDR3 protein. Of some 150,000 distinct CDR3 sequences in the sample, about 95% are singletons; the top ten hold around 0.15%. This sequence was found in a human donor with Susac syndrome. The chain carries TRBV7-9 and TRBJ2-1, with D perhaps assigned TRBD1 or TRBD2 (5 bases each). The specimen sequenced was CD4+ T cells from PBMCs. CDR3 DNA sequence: TGTGCCAGCAGCTTAGCGGGGGTATTCAATGAGCAGTTCTTC. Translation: CASSLAGVFNEQFF. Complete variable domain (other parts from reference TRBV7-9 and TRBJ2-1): DTGVSQNPRHKITKRGQNVTFRCDPISEHNRLYWYRQTLGQGPEFLTYFQNEAQLEKSRLLSDRFSAERPKGSFSTLEIQRTEQGDSAMYLCASSLAGVFNEQFFGPGTRLTVL.